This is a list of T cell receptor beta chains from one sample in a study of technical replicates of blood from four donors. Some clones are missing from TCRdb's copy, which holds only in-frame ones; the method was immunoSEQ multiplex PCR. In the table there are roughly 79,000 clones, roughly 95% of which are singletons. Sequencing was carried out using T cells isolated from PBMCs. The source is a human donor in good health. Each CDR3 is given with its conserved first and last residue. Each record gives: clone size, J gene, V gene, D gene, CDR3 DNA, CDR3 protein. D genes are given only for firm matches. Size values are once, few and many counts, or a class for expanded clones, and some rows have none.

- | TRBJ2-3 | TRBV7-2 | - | TGTGCCAGCAGCTTCGGCGGACTCCCAGATACGCAGTATTTT | CASSFGGLPDTQYF
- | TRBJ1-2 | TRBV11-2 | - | TGTGCCAGCAGCCCCGACACTAACTATGGCTACACCTTC | CASSPDTNYGYTF
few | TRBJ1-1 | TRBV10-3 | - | TGTGCCATCAGTGAGAACGCGGGATCGACTGAAGCTTTCTTT | CAISENAGSTEAFF
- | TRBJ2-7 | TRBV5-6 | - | TGTGCCAGCAGCTTGCTCGGGGAGCAGTACTTC | CASSLLGEQYF
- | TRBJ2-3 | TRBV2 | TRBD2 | TGTGCCAGCGGCGGGGGGAAGAAGGGGTCAGATACGCAGTATTTT | CASGGGKKGSDTQYF
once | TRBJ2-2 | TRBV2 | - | TGTGCCAGCAGTGATAGTCCGAGGGATACCGGGGAGCTGTTTTTT | CASSDSPRDTGELFF
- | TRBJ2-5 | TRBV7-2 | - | TGTGCCAGCAGCTTAATCGGAGGAGGAGAGACCCAGTACTTC | CASSLIGGGETQYF
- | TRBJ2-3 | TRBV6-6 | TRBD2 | TGTGCCAGCAGGACTAGCGGGAAAACAGATACGCAGTATTTT | CASRTSGKTDTQYF
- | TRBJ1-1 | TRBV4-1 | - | TGCGCCAGCAGCCATAGCCTCATGAACACTGAAGCTTTCTTT | CASSHSLMNTEAFF
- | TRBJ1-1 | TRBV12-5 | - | TGTGCTAGTGGTTGGTATACCGGGGTTGGCGGAATTGAAGCTTTCTTT | CASGWYTGVGGIEAFF
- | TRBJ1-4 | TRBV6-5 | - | TGTGCCAGCATGGGCAGGCGTAGGGAAAAACTGTTTTTT | CASMGRRREKLFF
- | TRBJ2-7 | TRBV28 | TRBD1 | TGTGCCAGCAGTGAAACTAACAGGGGCTCCTACGAGCAGTACTTC | CASSETNRGSYEQYF
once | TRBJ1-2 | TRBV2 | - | TGTGCCAGCATCAGGTTAGACTATGGCTACACCTTC | CASIRLDYGYTF
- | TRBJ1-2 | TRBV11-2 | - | TGTGCCAGCAGCTTAGATATCTCAGCGGGGAACTATGGCTACACCTTC | CASSLDISAGNYGYTF
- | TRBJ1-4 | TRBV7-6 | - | TGTGCCAGCAGCCTTAAAAGCAATGAAAAACTGTTTTTT | CASSLKSNEKLFF
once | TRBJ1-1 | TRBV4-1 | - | TGCGCCAGCAGCCAACGACCCGGTGGACAACTAGAAGCTTTCTTT | CASSQRPGGQLEAFF
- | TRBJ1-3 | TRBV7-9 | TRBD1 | TGTGCCAGCGGTAACAGGGGATCTGGAAACACCATATATTTT | CASGNRGSGNTIYF
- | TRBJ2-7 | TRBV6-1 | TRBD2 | TGTGCCAGCAGTCCCCCGGGAGGGTCCTACGAGCAGTACTTC | CASSPPGGSYEQYF
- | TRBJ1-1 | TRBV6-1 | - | TGTGCCAGCAGTGACTCGGGTTTCGCTGAAGCTTTCTTT | CASSDSGFAEAFF
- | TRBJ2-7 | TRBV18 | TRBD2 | TGTGCCAGCTCGTTCGGGACTAGCGGGAGCTACGAGCAGTACTTC | CASSFGTSGSYEQYF
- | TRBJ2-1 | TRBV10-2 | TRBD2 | TGCGCCCTCCCGGGACTAGCGTCTAATGAGCAGTTCTTC | CALPGLASNEQFF
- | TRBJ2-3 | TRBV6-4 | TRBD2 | TGTGCCAGCAGTGACGCGGGAGGGCCGTGGGATACGCAGTATTTT | CASSDAGGPWDTQYF
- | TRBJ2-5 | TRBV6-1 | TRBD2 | TGTGCCAGTCCTGCGAGAGCGGGAGGGTTAGAGACCCAGTACTTC | CASPARAGGLETQYF
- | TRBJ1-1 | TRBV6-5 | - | TGTGCCAGCAGTATTACAGGGAATAGAGAAGCTTTCTTT | CASSITGNREAFF
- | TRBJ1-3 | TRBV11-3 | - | TGTGCCAGCAGCTTAAGGGAGACTGGAAACACCATATATTTT | CASSLRETGNTIYF
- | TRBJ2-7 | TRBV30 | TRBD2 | TGTGCCTGGCAGACTAGCGGGAGCATATACGAGCAGTACTTC | CAWQTSGSIYEQYF
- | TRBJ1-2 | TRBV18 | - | TGTGCCAGCTCACCAGCGGGACCCCCGGTAGGACCCTATGGCTACACCTTC | CASSPAGPPVGPYGYTF
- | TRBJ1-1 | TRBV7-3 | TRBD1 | TGTGCCAGCAGCTTAGGGGGACAGGGTATCACTGAAGCTTTCTTT | CASSLGGQGITEAFF
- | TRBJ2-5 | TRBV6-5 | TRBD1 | TGTGCCAGCAGTTACTCAGGGGGCTCTGGAGAGACCCAGTACTTC | CASSYSGGSGETQYF
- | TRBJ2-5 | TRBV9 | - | TGTGCCAGCAGCGGTGGAGTTTACCTAGAGACCCAGTACTTC | CASSGGVYLETQYF
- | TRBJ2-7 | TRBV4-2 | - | TGTGCCAGCAGCCAAGGCAAGGGGAGGGAGCAGTACTTC | CASSQGKGREQYF
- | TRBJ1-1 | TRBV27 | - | TGTGCCAGCAGTTTAACCCCCGGGGGAATGAACACTGAAGCTTTCTTT | CASSLTPGGMNTEAFF
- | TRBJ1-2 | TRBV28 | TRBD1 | TGTGCCAGCACTTTAGGACAGGGAAGGGTCTTAAATGGCTACACCTTC | CASTLGQGRVLNGYTF
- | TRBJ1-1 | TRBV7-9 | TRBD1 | TGTGCCAGCAGCTCGACAGGGTGGAACACTGAAGCTTTCTTT | CASSSTGWNTEAFF
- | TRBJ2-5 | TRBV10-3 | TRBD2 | TGTGCCATCAGTGAATCTAGCGGAAGAAGGTACCAAGAGACCCAGTACTTC | CAISESSGRRYQETQYF
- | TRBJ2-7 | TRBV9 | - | TGTGCCAGCAGCGTAGGAGGGCAAACGCTCTCCTACGAGCAGTACTTC | CASSVGGQTLSYEQYF
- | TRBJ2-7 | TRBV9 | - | TGTGCCAGCAGCGTAGGGACAGACAGCTCCTACGAGCAGTACTTC | CASSVGTDSSYEQYF
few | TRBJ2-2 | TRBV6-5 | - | TGTGCCAGCACCCTATCGAACACCGGGGAGCTGTTTTTT | CASTLSNTGELFF
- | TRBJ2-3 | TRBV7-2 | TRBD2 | TGTGCCAGCAGCCCGCAGGCACTAGCGTCGGATACGCAGTATTTT | CASSPQALASDTQYF
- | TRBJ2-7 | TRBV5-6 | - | TGTGCCAGCAGTACCTCCCCGGGATCCTACGAGCAGTACTTC | CASSTSPGSYEQYF